This T cell receptor beta chain appears in the sequencing data of a study of T-cell reconstitution after alpha-beta-depleted transplantation in children. Trimming pared 6 bases from V and 6 bases from J, leaving 12 bases between. Germline CDR1 and CDR2: SQVTM and ANQGSEA. This CDR3 region has 12 residues. Researchers prepared the TCRbeta library using unique molecular identifiers, the study reports. TCRdb re-called the PCR reads through MiXCR, storing one row per CDR3 protein. The profile shows some 840,000 distinct CDR3 sequences, about 15% of them singletons. This clonotype was observed at least ten times. Its antigen is unidentified. Study results and caveats: When one year had passed after transplant, most T-cell counts and diversity came from newly produced T cells.

The material sequenced was PBMCs, mostly from graft donor cells, taken 360 days after TCRalphabeta/CD19-depleted stem cell transplant. This chain joins TRBV29-1 and TRBJ2-1; the D gene is possibly TRBD2 (6 bases). The sequence was collected from a male patient between 10 and 17 years old who had a stem cell transplant for acute lymphoblastic leukemia, so the T cells may come from the graft donor. The CDR3 region is CSVDGGVNEQFF. The CDR3 region has the DNA TGCAGCGTGGATGGAGGGGTCAATGAGCAGTTCTTC.